What follows are 32 T cell receptor beta chains derived from one specimen sequenced in a study of beta chain features in type 1 diabetes. Broader study findings: In every one of the four CD4+ subsets, TCRB CDR3s were moderately but significantly shorter in Type 1 diabetes patients.

Expressed TCRB transcripts were sequenced after all isolated RNA was converted to cDNA. TCRdb's copy holds only in-frame clones and misses some; the assay was immunoSEQ multiplex PCR. The sample includes about 160,000 clones, 63% of them seen just once. The antigens for these receptors are not known. Sample: naive CD4+ T cells from blood. Every receptor here comes from a man under 40 with type 1 diabetes.

The chain employs TRBV25-1 and TRBJ2-3; D unclear. The CDR3 loop spans 14 amino acids. Germline CDR1 MGHDK, CDR2 SYGVNS. The V end lost 6 bases, the J end lost 2 bases, and 12 bases lay between the germline ends. The DNA for the CDR3 is TGTGCCAGCAGGGCCCATTTGACCACAGATACGCAGTATTTT. Its translation: CASRAHLTTDTQYF.

This chain uses TRBV27 with TRBJ1-5; 9 bases line up with TRBD1. The CDR3 totals 16 residues. Looked up from germline, CDR1 is MNHEY and CDR2 is SMNVEV (reference sequence). Losses at the gene ends were 6 bases for V and 3 bases for J; bases not matched to a gene: 9. This CDR3 is CASSPTDRGNNQPQHF. The CDR3 DNA reads as TGTGCCAGCAGCCCTACGGACAGGGGTAACAATCAGCCCCAGCATTTT.

V and J are TRBV29-1 and TRBJ2-1; D unresolved. The CDR3 has 13 amino acids. The germline V gene encodes CDR1 SQVTM and CDR2 ANQGSEA. The V and J ends lost 0 bases and 9 bases respectively, with 12 bases between them. In DNA form, the CDR3 reads TGCAGCGTTGAAGATCCCGCGGTCCCTGAGCAGTTCTTC. Residues: CSVEDPAVPEQFF.

This clone was detected only a few times. This chain links TRBV5-1 with TRBJ2-6; D could derive from TRBD1 or TRBD2 (6 bases each). V was shortened by 0 bases and J by 2 bases, with 15 bases between the two germline ends. The CDR3 is 18 residues long. Germline assignment: CDR1 SGHRS and CDR2 YFSETQ. CDR3 amino acids: CASSLVPGAPPGANVLTF. The CDR3 DNA reads TGCGCCAGCAGCTTGGTTCCGGGGGCGCCGCCTGGGGCCAACGTCCTGACTTTC. Together with reference TRBV5-1 and TRBJ2-6, the CDR3 gives the full variable domain: KAGVTQTPRYLIKTRGQQVTLSCSPISGHRSVSWYQQTPGQGLQFLFEYFSETQRNKGNFPGRFSGRQFSNSRSEMNVSTLELGDSALYLCASSLVPGAPPGANVLTFGAGSRLTVL.

The chain employs TRBV29-1 and TRBJ2-1, with 9 bases matching TRBD1. The J segment lost 2 bases and the V segment lost 3 bases, leaving 5 bases of the junction unmatched. This CDR3 is built from 15 residues. The V gene's germline CDR1 is SQVTM and CDR2 ANQGSEA. CDR3 bases: TGCAGCGTTGACTACGGGACAGGGCCCTACAATGAGCAGTTCTTC. It encodes CSVDYGTGPYNEQFF.

The chain combines TRBV4-3 with TRBJ2-7, with no clear D. Germline V gives CDR1 LGHNA, CDR2 YSLEER. Trimming removed 4 bases from V and 1 base from J, with 8 bases in between. This CDR3 has 13 amino acids. The CDR3 nucleotides are TGCGCCAGCAGCCTTACGCCATCCTACGAGCAGTACTTC. Encoded protein: CASSLTPSYEQYF.

The chain is built from TRBV2 and TRBJ2-7; D may correspond to TRBD1 or TRBD2 (7 bases each). The CDR3 runs to 13 residues. CDR1 SNHLY and CDR2 FYNNEI come from the germline V gene. V lost 7 bases and J 3 bases, leaving 13 bases between the germline ends. DNA for the CDR3: TGTGCCAGCACAACAGGGGAGGGCTACGAGCAGTACTTC. Translated: CASTTGEGYEQYF.

In nucleotides, the CDR3 is TGTGCCAGCAGCTTAGAAGATACGCAGTATTTT. It translates to CASSLEDTQYF. The chain is built from TRBV7-9 and TRBJ2-3, with D unclear. CDR1 and CDR2 from the germline V gene are SEHNR and FQNEAQ (reference sequence). This CDR3 spans 11 amino acids. V lost 1 base to trimming and J lost 5 bases, with 1 base between them.

V usage is TRBV29-1 and J usage is TRBJ1-4; D is ambiguous. Germline-derived CDR1 and CDR2 are SQVTM and ANQGSEA. The germline V and J ends were trimmed by 4 bases and 0 bases, with 6 bases remaining between them. There are 13 residues in the CDR3. The CDR3 bases are TGCAGCGTTGCTCGGTCAACTAATGAAAAACTGTTTTTT. Its translation is CSVARSTNEKLFF. Full variable domain (missing parts from reference TRBV29-1 and TRBJ1-4): SAVISQKPSRDICQRGTSLTIQCQVDSQVTMMFWYRQQPGQSLTLIATANQGSEATYESGFVIDKFPISRPNLTFSTLTVSNMSPEDSSIYLCSVARSTNEKLFFGSGTQLSVL.

The V call is TRBV27, the J call TRBJ2-7, with a possible D match to TRBD2 (6 bases). Per the germline V gene, CDR1 is MNHEY and CDR2 is SMNVEV (reference sequence). The CDR3 sequence is 17 residues long. V lost 2 bases and J 0 bases, leaving 17 bases between the germline ends. CDR3 protein: CASSLRGGTASSYEQYF. The CDR3 nucleotides are TGTGCCAGCAGTTTAAGGGGTGGGACTGCGAGCTCCTACGAGCAGTACTTC.

This chain joins TRBV11-2 and TRBJ2-5; no clear D. This CDR3 has 13 residues. Per germline, CDR1 SGHAT and CDR2 FQNNGV. Between the trimmed V and J ends, which lost 5 bases and 7 bases, there was a span of 14 bases. The CDR3 DNA is TGTGCCAGCAGCCCTGGGTCCCCGGGGACCCAGTACTTC. Its translation: CASSPGSPGTQYF.

Worth noting for this clone: Other DNA sequences of this sample code for an identical CDR3. The chain has TRBV29-1 and TRBJ1-2; the D is unclear. The germline gives CDR1 SQVTM, CDR2 ANQGSEA. This CDR3 has 12 residues. V lost 0 bases, J lost 8 bases, and 10 bases lay in between. CDR3 in DNA: TGCAGCGTTGAAGATCGGGGTGGCGGCTACACCTTC. Amino acids: CSVEDRGGGYTF.

This chain uses TRBV30 with TRBJ1-2; D is unclear. Germline assignment: CDR1 GTSNPN and CDR2 SVGIG (reference sequence). Trimming stripped 4 bases from V and 8 bases from J, with 14 bases between. This CDR3 spans 12 amino acids. CDR3 residues: CAWTRFQGGYTF. CDR3 coding DNA: TGTGCCTGGACCAGGTTTCAAGGCGGCTACACCTTC.

The J gene is TRBJ2-1, the V gene TRBV19; D assignment may be TRBD1 or TRBD2 (5 bases each). Per germline, CDR1 LNHDA and CDR2 SQIVND (reference sequence). This CDR3 spans 14 amino acids. Between the trimmed V and J ends, which lost 7 bases and 8 bases, there was a span of 18 bases. The CDR3: CASTTGRARDEQFF. For the CDR3, the DNA is TGTGCCAGTACTACGGGGCGGGCCAGAGATGAGCAGTTCTTC.

In this sample, this clone turned up a few times. This chain links TRBV15 with TRBJ1-3; TRBD1 matches 7 bases. Germline V CDR1 and CDR2: LNHNV, YYDKDF (reference sequence). The CDR3 runs 15 residues. Trimming took 0 bases from V and 4 from J; bases not matched to a gene: 3. The DNA for the CDR3 is TGTGCCACCAGCAGAGATCGGGACAGCGGAAACACCATATATTTT. Translation: CATSRDRDSGNTIYF.

The chain links TRBV10-3 to TRBJ2-7; 9 nucleotides agree with TRBD2. The CDR3 covers 18 residues. Germline loops: CDR1 ENHRY, CDR2 SYGVKD. V lost 0 bases to trimming and J lost 2 bases; unmatched junction nucleotides: 11. CDR3 coding DNA: TGTGCCATCAGTGAGTCTGGGGGTAGCGGGGGCGTTACCTACGAGCAGTACTTC. Translated: CAISESGGSGGVTYEQYF.

The V and J genes are TRBV6-5 and TRBJ2-7; weak D call: TRBD2 (6 bases). The CDR3 is 14 residues long. With 8 bases removed from V and 3 bases from J, the gap between germline ends came to 17 bases. CDR1 MNHEY and CDR2 SVGAGI come from the germline V gene. The CDR3 DNA sequence: TGTGCCAGCGGAGGGATGGGGTCCAACTACGAGCAGTACTTC. Its protein is CASGGMGSNYEQYF.

The chain has TRBV7-2 and TRBJ1-1, with D possibly being TRBD1 (5 bases). V lost 4 bases and J lost 4, with 22 bases in between. The CDR3 extends over 17 amino acids. Per the germline V gene, CDR1 is SGHTA and CDR2 is FQGNSA. The CDR3 DNA reads as TGTGCCAGCAGCTCCCAGACGCAGACAGTCGGGGGCACTGAAGCTTTCTTT. It translates to CASSSQTQTVGGTEAFF.

V usage is TRBV7-9 and J usage is TRBJ1-2; the D gene is possibly TRBD1 (6 bases). The CDR3 contains 14 residues. Deletions cut 0 bases from V and 4 bases from J, with 9 bases between. From germline, CDR1 is SEHNR and CDR2 FQNEAQ (reference sequence). The CDR3: CASSLAQGSYGYTF. In DNA form, the CDR3 reads TGTGCCAGCAGCTTAGCACAGGGTAGCTATGGCTACACCTTC.

This clone was detected only a few times. The V gene is TRBV7-2, the J gene TRBJ2-1; a possible D gene is TRBD1 (5 bases). Trimming took 5 bases from V and 1 from J, leaving 9 bases between them. The CDR3 runs to 14 residues. Germline loops: CDR1 SGHTA, CDR2 FQGNSA. The CDR3 region is CASSGHTSYNEQFF. CDR3 bases: TGTGCCAGCAGCGGACACACTTCCTACAATGAGCAGTTCTTC. Filled out from reference TRBV7-2 and TRBJ2-1, the complete variable domain reads GAGVSQSPSNKVTEKGKDVELRCDPISGHTALYWYRQSLGQGLEFLIYFQGNSAPDKSGLPSDRFSAERTGGSVSTLTIQRTQQEDSAVYLCASSGHTSYNEQFFGPGTRLTVL.

The gene calls are TRBV9 and TRBJ2-1; either TRBD1 or TRBD2 may fit D (5 bases each). Trimming stripped 0 bases from V and 10 bases from J, with 11 bases between. The CDR3 totals 13 residues. Germline assignment: CDR1 SGDLS and CDR2 YYNGEE. Here the CDR3 DNA reads TGTGCCAGCAGCGTAGAGGGGACCGCCGAGCAGTTCTTC. Its protein is CASSVEGTAEQFF.

This clone was seen more than once but under ten times. The genes are TRBV13 and TRBJ2-7; tentatively, D is TRBD1 or TRBD2 (5 bases each). V lost 5 bases and J 6 bases, leaving 17 bases between the germline ends. Germline lookup yields CDR1 PRHDT and CDR2 FYEKMQ (reference sequence). This CDR3 comprises 14 residues. The chain's CDR3 is CASSNLLWGTEQYF. For the CDR3, the DNA is TGTGCCAGCAGCAATTTACTTTGGGGGACCGAGCAGTACTTC.

This clone was seen a handful of times. CDR3 in amino acids: CASSAPGVRTDTQYF. The CDR3 DNA follows: TGTGCCAGCAGTGCCCCAGGGGTACGGACAGATACGCAGTATTTT. The chain couples TRBV28 to TRBJ2-3; weak D call: TRBD1 (6 bases). CDR3 length equals 15 residues. V was cut by 5 bases and J by 3 bases, with 15 bases left in between. Germline lookup yields CDR1 MDHEN and CDR2 SYDVKM.

This clone was recorded a few times. The V gene is TRBV6-5, the J gene TRBJ2-1; tentatively, D is TRBD2 (5 bases). This CDR3 has 14 amino acids. Germline lookup yields CDR1 MNHEY and CDR2 SVGAGI. V shed 1 base and J shed 5 bases, with 9 bases lying between them. The CDR3 sequence: CASSYYAGNNEQFF. CDR3 DNA: TGTGCCAGCAGTTACTATGCCGGGAACAATGAGCAGTTCTTC.

This rearrangement joins TRBV15 to TRBJ2-5; weak D call: TRBD1 (6 bases). The V gene's germline CDR1 is LNHNV and CDR2 YYDKDF (reference sequence). The CDR3 consists of 13 residues. Trimming stripped 5 bases from V and 9 bases from J, with 16 bases between. In nucleotides, the CDR3 is TGTGCCACCAGCGCCCGGAAGTGGGGGCCCCAGTACTTC. Translating it yields CATSARKWGPQYF.

As for this clone: The same CDR3 also results from other DNA sequences found in this sample. The chain carries TRBV30 and TRBJ2-7; D is unclear. Germline CDR1 is GTSNPN and CDR2 is SVGIG (reference sequence). CDR3 length: 12 residues. V dropped 0 bases and J dropped 3 bases, with 6 bases sitting between them. CDR3 amino acids: CAWSVRFYEQYF. DNA for the CDR3: TGTGCCTGGAGTGTAAGGTTCTACGAGCAGTACTTC.

In its sample, this clone was seen once. V gene TRBV6-6 combines with J gene TRBJ1-2; D uncertain. The V gene's germline CDR1 is MNHNY and CDR2 SVGAGI (reference sequence). This CDR3 is built from 12 residues. Trimming removed 0 bases from V and 8 bases from J, with 7 bases in between. In nucleotides, the CDR3 is TGTGCCAGCAGTTACTCGGACGGGGGCTACACCTTC. Its protein is CASSYSDGGYTF.

V and J are TRBV20-1 and TRBJ1-4; no clear D gene. Trimming removed 6 bases at V and 5 bases at J, with 4 bases between. CDR3 length: 10 residues. From germline, CDR1 is DFQATT and CDR2 SNEGSKA (reference sequence). The CDR3 protein is CSAMNEKLFF. The CDR3 DNA reads as TGCAGTGCCATGAATGAAAAACTGTTTTTT.

The chain uses TRBV29-1 and TRBJ2-3, with 8 nucleotides matching TRBD2. The junction had 3 bases not matched to a gene; V was cut back by 3 bases and J by 4 bases. Germline V lookup: CDR1 SQVTM, CDR2 ANQGSEA. The CDR3 length is 13 residues. The CDR3: CSVETSAADTQYF. In nucleotides, the CDR3 is TGCAGCGTTGAGACTAGCGCTGCAGATACGCAGTATTTT.

Remarks on this clone: Other DNA sequences within the sample encode an identical CDR3. The V call is TRBV30, the J call TRBJ1-1; 9 bases are shared with TRBD1. CDR1 is GTSNPN, CDR2 SVGIG, per germline (reference sequence). This CDR3 has 13 residues. Germline trimming cut 1 base from V and 4 bases from J; bases unmatched to any gene: 1. CDR3 DNA: TGTGCCTGGAGTGGACAGGGGGGCACTGAAGCTTTCTTT. Protein sequence: CAWSGQGGTEAFF.

This chain uses TRBV30 with TRBJ1-1; D may be TRBD1 (5 bases). Germline lookup yields CDR1 GTSNPN and CDR2 SVGIG (reference sequence). The V end was cut by 1 base, the J end by 1 base, with 7 bases between. This CDR3 is 13 amino acids long. CDR3 in DNA: TGTGCCTGGAGTGGACAGTCGAACACTGAAGCTTTCTTT. Residues: CAWSGQSNTEAFF.

The V gene is TRBV28, the J gene TRBJ2-4, with 10 bases that match TRBD2. This CDR3 region has 16 residues. Germline V gives CDR1 MDHEN, CDR2 SYDVKM. Germline trimming cut 5 bases from V and 0 bases from J; bases unmatched to any gene: 4. CDR3 protein: CASSPTSGLAKNIQYF. In DNA, the CDR3 is TGTGCCAGCAGTCCGACTAGCGGGCTAGCCAAAAACATTCAGTACTTC.